This TCR beta chain was sequenced for a study of human T cells and chemical hapten exposure. General study results and limits: TCRs above 1 in 1000 frequency did not change with DPC sensitization.

TCRdb fed the RACE reads into MiXCR, producing one record per CDR3 protein. Here the sample spans fewer than 300,000 distinct CDR3 sequences, approximately 7.5% being singletons. Comment on this clonotype: Its specificity is unknown.

Time point denoted: pre-sensitization, week 0. Sample treatment: therapeutic diphenylcyclopropenone sensitization with weekly scalp DPC. Trimming at V came to 4 bases and at J to 13 bases, leaving 8 bases not matched to a gene. CDR1 and CDR2 (germline): SGHAT, FQNNGV. This CDR3 comprises 13 residues. The sample in question was whole blood, obtained in connection with sensitization to the hapten diphenylcyclopropenone (DPC). The chain links TRBV11-2 to TRBJ2-7, with 12 bases fitting TRBD2. The origin of this receptor is a man aged 18 to 29 with alopecia areata. Some clones in this sample may be carry-over from other donors' samples. CDR3 bases: TGTGCCAGCAGCTCGGGACTAGCGGGCAGTCGATACTTC. It is translated as CASSSGLAGSRYF.